This T cell receptor beta chain was obtained from a study of CD8+CD57+ T cells in acquired aplastic anemia. For the study at large: Sorted CD4+ and CD8+ cell DNA averaged around 3.5 ug. General study results and limits: The study identified twenty-nine CD8+ CDR3 sequences shared by patients and controls.

V was clipped by 5 bases and J by 9 bases, with 20 bases between them. The germline V gene has CDR1 SGHTA and CDR2 FQGNSA. The CDR3 has 14 residues. Genomic DNA, serving as template, underwent TCR beta VDJ and CDR3 profiling. Using its own MiXCR run on the reads, TCRdb lists one record per CDR3 protein. The sample holds 200,000 or so distinct CDR3 sequences, 64% seen once. Notes on this clonotype: Its antigen is unidentified.

Input material: sorted CD4+, CD8+, or CD8+CD57+ T cells (not recorded which) from PBMCs. The rearrangement joins TRBV7-2 to TRBJ2-7, with a possible D match to TRBD2 (6 bases). The clonotype originates from a human donor with severe aplastic anemia or a healthy control (not recorded which). The CDR3: CASSPEEGIGGQYF. The CDR3 coding sequence is TGTGCCAGCAGCCCCGAGGAGGGAATTGGAGGGCAGTACTTC.